A selection of T cell receptor beta chains follows, all from one sample in a study of cytotoxic CD8 clonotypes in ibrutinib-treated CLL. The data were produced by immunoSEQ multiplex PCR, yet TCRdb's version contains in-frame clones alone and is incomplete. The sample contains roughly 170,000 clones, 84% of which appear only once. Sequencing was performed on PBMCs, taken after 24 months of ibrutinib treatment. The receptors derive from a human donor with chronic lymphocytic leukemia. The CDR3 runs from the conserved cysteine through the conserved F or W. D genes are given only for firm matches. Size values are once, few and many counts, or a class for expanded clones, and some rows have none.

-,few,TRBV19,TRBJ1-5,TGTGCCAGTAGCCAAGACGGCAGGGGCATCAATCAGCCCCAGCATTTT,CASSQDGRGINQPQHF
-,once,TRBV5-6,TRBJ1-1,TGTGCCAGCAGCTTAAACACTGAAGCTTTCTTT,CASSLNTEAFF
-,-,TRBV18,TRBJ1-2,TGTGCCAGCTCCCCCAACAGGGTCAGCGGCTACACCTTC,CASSPNRVSGYTF
-,-,TRBV2,TRBJ2-7,TGTGCCAGCAGTGATTCCTACGAGCAGTACTTC,CASSDSYEQYF
-,-,TRBV6-5,TRBJ2-7,TGTGCCAGCACTCGGGACAACTCCTACGAGCAGTACTTC,CASTRDNSYEQYF
TRBD1,once,TRBV7-6,TRBJ2-5,TGTGCCAGCAGCTACCGGACAGGGGGCGGACAGGAGACCCAGTACTTC,CASSYRTGGGQETQYF
-,few,TRBV7-8,TRBJ1-1,TGTGCCAGCAGCTTAACCCTACGCCAGCGGGGGCCGAACACTGAAGCTTTCTTT,CASSLTLRQRGPNTEAFF
TRBD2,-,TRBV7-2,TRBJ2-7,TGTGCCAGCAGCCCGTGGGGCGGGAGGGCATCCTACGAGCAGTACTTC,CASSPWGGRASYEQYF
TRBD1,-,TRBV30,TRBJ1-2,TGTGCCTGGAGTGCCCAGGGGGGGCCCTATGGCTACACCTTC,CAWSAQGGPYGYTF
-,-,TRBV15,TRBJ1-5,TGTGCCACCAGCAGAGATGGCCAGCCCCAGCATTTT,CATSRDGQPQHF
-,-,TRBV27,TRBJ1-2,TGTGCCAGCAGTTTAAGGCCCAGGGCCTATGGCTACACCTTC,CASSLRPRAYGYTF
TRBD2,-,TRBV28,TRBJ2-1,TGTGCCAGCAGTCCACAGACTAGCGGGAGTTCCTACAATGAGCAGTTCTTC,CASSPQTSGSSYNEQFF
-,-,TRBV5-1,TRBJ1-2,TGCGCCAGCAGCCCGGATCAGCCAGGGAGAAAGGGCGGCTACACCTTC,CASSPDQPGRKGGYTF
TRBD1,-,TRBV7-8,TRBJ1-1,TGTGCCAGCAGCTCAATGACAGGGGTGGCTGAAGCTTTCTTT,CASSSMTGVAEAFF
TRBD1,-,TRBV7-9,TRBJ1-4,TGTGCCAGCAGCTCACAGGGGCGGTACGAAAAACTGTTTTTT,CASSSQGRYEKLFF
-,-,TRBV11-3,TRBJ1-4,TGTGCCAGCAGCTTAAGTGGGGCCGGCCTGTTTTTT,CASSLSGAGLFF
-,-,TRBV7-3,TRBJ2-7,TGTGCCAGCAGCCCCAAAGGGACGGGGAAAAGCGAGCAGTACTTC,CASSPKGTGKSEQYF
-,once,TRBV2,TRBJ1-1,TGTGCCAGCGGCGGGTTGGTAGCTTTCTTT,CASGGLVAFF
-,-,TRBV19,TRBJ1-1,TGTGCCAGTAGTATAAATCCAGGGGTCACTGAAGCTTTCTTT,CASSINPGVTEAFF
-,-,TRBV28,TRBJ1-5,TGTGCAGTAGGCTTACTGAGCAATCAGCCCCAGCATTTT,CAVGLLSNQPQHF
-,-,TRBV11-2,TRBJ2-7,TGTGCCAGCAGCTTAGAGACCCGCTACGAGCAGTACTTC,CASSLETRYEQYF
-,-,TRBV18,TRBJ1-5,TGTGCCAGCTCACCAGCAGGGGATCAGCCCCAGCATTTT,CASSPAGDQPQHF
TRBD2,-,TRBV5-1,TRBJ2-3,TGCGCCAGCAGCTCCGGACTAGGGGTGGGCACAGATACGCAGTATTTT,CASSSGLGVGTDTQYF
TRBD1,once,TRBV6-1,TRBJ2-7,TGTGCCAGCAGTGAAGCGTTAGGGGGCAAGCAGTACTTC,CASSEALGGKQYF
TRBD1,few,TRBV4-3,TRBJ2-7,TGCGCCAGCAGCCAAGCCCGGGACAGGGACTACGAGCAGTACTTC,CASSQARDRDYEQYF
-,once,TRBV2,TRBJ1-1,TGTGCCAGCAGTAATGCGAACACTGAAGCTTTCTTT,CASSNANTEAFF
TRBD2,-,TRBV29-1,TRBJ2-7,TGCAGCGCCCTCGGGACTAGCGGGGGGTTAGCCTACGAGCAGTACTTC,CSALGTSGGLAYEQYF
-,-,TRBV5-1,TRBJ2-1,TGCGCCAGCAGCTTGTACCTGCGGGACGTCAATGAGCAGTTCTTC,CASSLYLRDVNEQFF
-,-,TRBV19,TRBJ1-5,TGTGCCAGTAGTGTACAGGGTTATCAGCCCCAGCATTTT,CASSVQGYQPQHF
-,-,TRBV2,TRBJ1-5,TGTGCCAGCAGTGGTGACCCTCCTGGCCGTCAGCCCCAGCATTTT,CASSGDPPGRQPQHF